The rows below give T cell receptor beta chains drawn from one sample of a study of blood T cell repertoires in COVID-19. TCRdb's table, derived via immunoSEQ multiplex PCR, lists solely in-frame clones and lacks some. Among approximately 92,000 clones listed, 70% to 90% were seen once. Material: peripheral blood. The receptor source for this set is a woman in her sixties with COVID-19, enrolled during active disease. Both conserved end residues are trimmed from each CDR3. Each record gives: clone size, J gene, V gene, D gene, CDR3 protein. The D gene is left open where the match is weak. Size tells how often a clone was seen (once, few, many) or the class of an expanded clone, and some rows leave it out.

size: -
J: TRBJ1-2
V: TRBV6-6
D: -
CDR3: ASSYSQGGGYT

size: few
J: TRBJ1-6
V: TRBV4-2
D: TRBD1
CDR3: ASSQRTGGKNSPLH

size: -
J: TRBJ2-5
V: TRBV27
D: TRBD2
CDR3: ASSLRLAGEETQY

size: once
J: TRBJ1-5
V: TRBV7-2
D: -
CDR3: ASTPEGYSNQPQH

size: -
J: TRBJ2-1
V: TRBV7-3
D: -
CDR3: ASSLYPATAYNEQF

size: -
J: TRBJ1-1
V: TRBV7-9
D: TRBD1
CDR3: ASSFRRQGTGAF

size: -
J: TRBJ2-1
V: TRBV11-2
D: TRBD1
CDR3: ASSKAGTGVLYEQF

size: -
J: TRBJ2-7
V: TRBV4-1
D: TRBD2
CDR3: ASSQDPRGGLPYEQY

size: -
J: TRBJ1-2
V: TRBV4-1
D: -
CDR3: ASSEWGGYGYT

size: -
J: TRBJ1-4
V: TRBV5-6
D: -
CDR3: ASSSQGLGEKLF

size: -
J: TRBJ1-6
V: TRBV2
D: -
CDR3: ASSDEGSNSPLH

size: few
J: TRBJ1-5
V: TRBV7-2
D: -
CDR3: ASSLGADEPQH

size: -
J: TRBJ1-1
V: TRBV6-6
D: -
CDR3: ASSYQGWDTEAF

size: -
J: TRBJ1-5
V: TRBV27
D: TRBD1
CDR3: ASSPGTAYQPQH

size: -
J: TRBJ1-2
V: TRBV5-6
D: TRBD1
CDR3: ASSISGTGIRGYT

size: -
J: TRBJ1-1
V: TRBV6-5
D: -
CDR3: ASRRTDQNTEAF

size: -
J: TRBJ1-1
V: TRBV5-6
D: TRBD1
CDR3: ASRGQPNTEAF

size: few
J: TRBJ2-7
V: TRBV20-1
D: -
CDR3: SASPRGYEQY

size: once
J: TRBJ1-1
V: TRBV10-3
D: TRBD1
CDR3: AISERTGAGEAF

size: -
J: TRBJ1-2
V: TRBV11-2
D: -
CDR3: ASSAARGSYGYT

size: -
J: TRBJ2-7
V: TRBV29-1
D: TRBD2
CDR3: SVGALAGGEQY

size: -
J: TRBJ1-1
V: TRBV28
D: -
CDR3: ASSPGHMNTEAF

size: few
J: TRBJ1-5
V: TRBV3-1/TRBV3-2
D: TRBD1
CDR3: ASSTDRDQPQH

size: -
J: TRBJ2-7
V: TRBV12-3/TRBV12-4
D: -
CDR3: ASRGTAENEQY

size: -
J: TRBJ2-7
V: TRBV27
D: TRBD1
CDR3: ASSPGTGGIYEQY

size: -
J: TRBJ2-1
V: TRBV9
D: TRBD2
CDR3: ASSVAFSGDSYNEQF

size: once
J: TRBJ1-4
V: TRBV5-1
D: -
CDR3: ASSYDSPFGEKLF

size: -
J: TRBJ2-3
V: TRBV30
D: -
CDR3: AWRNGDTQY

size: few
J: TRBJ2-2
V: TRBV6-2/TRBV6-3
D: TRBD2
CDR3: ASSYIAGGPNTGELF

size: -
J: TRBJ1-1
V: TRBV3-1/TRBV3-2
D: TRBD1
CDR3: ASSQQTGYTEAF

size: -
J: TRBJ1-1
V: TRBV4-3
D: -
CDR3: ASSLGGRGNTEAF

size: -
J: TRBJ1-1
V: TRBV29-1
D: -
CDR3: SAAPGSRTEAF

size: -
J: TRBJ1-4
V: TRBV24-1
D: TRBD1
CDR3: ATDRDSTNEKLF

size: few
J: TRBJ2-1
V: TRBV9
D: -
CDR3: ASSATGLALSYNEQF

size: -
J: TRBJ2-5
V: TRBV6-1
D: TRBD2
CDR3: ASSDGGRGETQY

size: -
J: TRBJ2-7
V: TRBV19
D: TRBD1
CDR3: ASSMGTGGFYEQY

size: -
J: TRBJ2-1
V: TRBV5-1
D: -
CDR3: ASSLGLTINEQF

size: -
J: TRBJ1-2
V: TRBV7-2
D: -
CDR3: ASSLEVTGRSEGYT

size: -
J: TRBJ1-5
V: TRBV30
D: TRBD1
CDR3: AWSGRQGDQPQH

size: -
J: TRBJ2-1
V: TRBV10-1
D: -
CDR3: ASSDRAGRFYNEQF

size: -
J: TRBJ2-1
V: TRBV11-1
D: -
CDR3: ASSFIGNEQF

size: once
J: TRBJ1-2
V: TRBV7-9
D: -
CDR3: ASSFAGGHYGYT

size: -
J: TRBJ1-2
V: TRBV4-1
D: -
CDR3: ASSQAGGAVSGYT

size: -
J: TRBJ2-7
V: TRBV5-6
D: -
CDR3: ASSSEERAYEQY

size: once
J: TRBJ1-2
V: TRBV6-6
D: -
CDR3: ASTPGQNYGYT

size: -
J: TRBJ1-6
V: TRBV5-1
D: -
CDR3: ASMEVDNSPLH

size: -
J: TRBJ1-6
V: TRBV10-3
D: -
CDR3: AISSGANSPLH

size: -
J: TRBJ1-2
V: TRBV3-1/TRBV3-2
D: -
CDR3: ASSQGEGGYGYT

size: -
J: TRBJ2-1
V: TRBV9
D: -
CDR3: ASSVGGEQF

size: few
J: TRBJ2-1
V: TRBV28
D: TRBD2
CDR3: ASSRLAKDYNEQF

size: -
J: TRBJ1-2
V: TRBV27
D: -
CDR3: ASSSRPVGGNYGYT

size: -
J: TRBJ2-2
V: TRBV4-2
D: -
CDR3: ASSQTGLGTGELF

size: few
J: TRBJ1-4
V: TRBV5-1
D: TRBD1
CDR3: ASSLDGTGGEKLF

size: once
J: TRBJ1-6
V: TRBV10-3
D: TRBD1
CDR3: AISERGRGFDSPLH

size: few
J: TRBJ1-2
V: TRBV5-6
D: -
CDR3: ASSLARSSNYGYT

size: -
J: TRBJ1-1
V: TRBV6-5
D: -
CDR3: ASSHRGAMNTEAF

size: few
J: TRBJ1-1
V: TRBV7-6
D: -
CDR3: ASSRESRNTEAF

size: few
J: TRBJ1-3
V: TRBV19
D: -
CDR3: ASSIPRQFFSGNTIY

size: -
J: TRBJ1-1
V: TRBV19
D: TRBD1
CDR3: ASSIGDRVITEAF

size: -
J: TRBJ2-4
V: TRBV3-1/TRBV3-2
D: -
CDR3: ASSQFPGHQY